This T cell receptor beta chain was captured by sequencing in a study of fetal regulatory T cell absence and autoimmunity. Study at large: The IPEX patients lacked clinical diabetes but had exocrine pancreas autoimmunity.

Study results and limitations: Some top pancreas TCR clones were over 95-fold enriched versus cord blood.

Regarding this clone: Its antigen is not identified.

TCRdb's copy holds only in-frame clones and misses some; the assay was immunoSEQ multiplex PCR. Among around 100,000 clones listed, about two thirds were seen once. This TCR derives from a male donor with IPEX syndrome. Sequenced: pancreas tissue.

The CDR3 protein is CASSVGGVWETQYF. In DNA form, the CDR3 reads TGTGCCAGCAGCGTAGGGGGGGTTTGGGAGACCCAGTACTTC. The J gene is TRBJ2-5, the V gene TRBV9, with D possibly TRBD2 on 6 matching bases. Trimming left V 0 bases short and J 5 bases short, with 11 bases between. The CDR3 has 14 amino acids. Germline CDR1 reads SGDLS; CDR2 reads YYNGEE.